This TCR beta chain is from a study of cytomegalovirus exposure and HLA in healthy donors. Findings and caveats of the study: The authors later linked a missense DCLRE1C variant to TCR beta V- and J-gene trimming. Later analysis indicated greater clonal expansion among HLA-associated TCR beta chains than among equally common other chains. A few chains tied to CMV proved CMV antigen-specific in vitro.

PCR amplification relied on 60 Vbeta primers (plus 13 Jbeta primers). Sequenced by immunoSEQ multiplex PCR; TCRdb stores in-frame clones only, minus some. The repertoire table contains roughly 45,000 clones. Trimming removed 1 base from V and 6 bases from J; junction bases left unmatched: 6. Germline CDR1 reads SGHTA; CDR2 reads FQGNSA. CDR3 length: 14 residues. With regard to this clone: What it recognizes is unknown.

The chain employs TRBV7-2 and TRBJ2-7, with 7 bases identical to TRBD1. This TCR came from a woman in her 30s in good health and CMV-seronegative. The sample consisted of PBMCs. CDR3 in amino acids: CASSLESRTGEQYF. CDR3 DNA sequence: TGTGCCAGCAGCTTAGAGTCGCGGACAGGCGAGCAGTACTTC.